These 14 T cell receptor beta chains were sequenced from one sample in a study of cytomegalovirus exposure and HLA in healthy donors. A multiplex PCR was run with 60 Vbeta primers and 13 Jbeta primers. The assay was immunoSEQ multiplex PCR, and TCRdb's table has in-frame clones only and misses some. The profile shows roughly 99,000 clones, around 67% of them singletons. The material sequenced was PBMCs. These receptors were collected from a male donor in good health and CMV-seronegative.

The chain employs TRBV25-1 and TRBJ2-5, with D possibly TRBD1 on 7 matching bases. The CDR3 consists of 13 residues. Deletions cut 6 bases from V and 5 bases from J, with 13 bases between. In germline, CDR1 is MGHDK, CDR2 SYGVNS. The CDR3 here is CASSRGVGETQYF. DNA of the CDR3: TGTGCCAGCAGCAGGGGGGTTGGTGAGACCCAGTACTTC.

J is TRBJ1-2 and V is TRBV29-1; tentative D call: TRBD1 (5 bases). The length of the CDR3 is 12 residues. CDR1 is SQVTM, CDR2 ANQGSEA, per germline. Trimming stripped 7 bases from V and 8 bases from J, with 17 bases between. The CDR3 DNA follows: TGCAGCGCTTGGGGGGGGGAGTGCGGCTACACCTTC. It encodes CSAWGGECGYTF. The whole variable domain, filled in from reference TRBV29-1 and TRBJ1-2, reads SAVISQKPSRDICQRGTSLTIQCQVDSQVTMMFWYRQQPGQSLTLIATANQGSEATYESGFVIDKFPISRPNLTFSTLTVSNMSPEDSSIYLCSAWGGECGYTFGSGTRLTVV.

Here the CDR3 reads CASTSTGTNYGYTF. The CDR3 DNA reads as TGTGCCAGCACGTCGACAGGGACTAACTATGGCTACACCTTC. V and J are TRBV27 and TRBJ1-2; 7 bases map to TRBD1. The CDR3 contains 14 residues. Germline values: CDR1 MNHEY, CDR2 SMNVEV (reference sequence). Trimming removed 7 bases from V and 0 bases from J; junction bases left unmatched: 5.

This sequence joins TRBV4-2 and TRBJ1-2, with a weak D call TRBD1 (5 bases). The CDR3 length is 15 residues. The V gene lost 6 bases and the J gene lost 1 base, with 15 bases spanning the gap. Germline loops: CDR1 LGHNA, CDR2 YNFKEQ. The CDR3 DNA is TGTGCCAGCAGGGGGATGGGGGGAAATAACTATGGCTACACCTTC. Protein: CASRGMGGNNYGYTF.

The chain couples TRBV2 to TRBJ2-7; TRBD2 is a possible D gene (5 bases). V lost 8 bases and J lost 0, with 17 bases in between. The CDR3 is 15 residues long. CDR1 is SNHLY and CDR2 is FYNNEI in the germline V gene. The DNA for the CDR3 is TGTGCCAGCGTCGGCCCGGGGTGGAGCTCCTACGAGCAGTACTTC. Its translation is CASVGPGWSSYEQYF.

This rearrangement joins TRBV6-6 to TRBJ1-4, with 8 bases identical to TRBD1. The CDR3 runs to 16 residues. The junction had 14 bases not matched to a gene; V was cut back by 6 bases and J by 8 bases. Germline V gene lookup returns CDR1 MNHNY and CDR2 SVGAGI (reference sequence). CDR3 sequence: CASRLTPGQAIEKLFF. In DNA form, the CDR3 reads TGTGCCAGCAGACTGACCCCGGGACAGGCTATAGAAAAACTGTTTTTT.

V is TRBV10-3 and J is TRBJ2-7; 9 bases are shared with TRBD1. Trimming at V came to 10 bases and at J to 3 bases, leaving 7 bases not matched to a gene. In germline, CDR1 is ENHRY, CDR2 SYGVKD. The CDR3 is 13 amino acids. CDR3 sequence: CATLGQGDYEQYF. The CDR3 nucleotides are TGTGCCACCCTGGGACAGGGTGACTACGAGCAGTACTTC.

J is TRBJ2-1 and V is TRBV5-1, with D possibly matching TRBD2 (6 bases). The CDR3 extends over 14 amino acids. Between the trimmed V and J ends, which lost 2 bases and 4 bases, there was a span of 10 bases. Germline lookup yields CDR1 SGHRS and CDR2 YFSETQ. In nucleotides, the CDR3 is TGCGCCAGCAGCTTACGGGAGCTTTACAATGAGCAGTTCTTC. Its protein is CASSLRELYNEQFF.

This rearrangement joins TRBV28 to TRBJ2-1; perhaps TRBD2 as D (5 bases). Germline-derived CDR1 and CDR2 are MDHEN and SYDVKM. This CDR3 is 14 amino acids long. Trimming removed 8 bases from V and 1 base from J, with 12 bases in between. The CDR3 protein is CASLLDLSYNEQFF. CDR3 DNA: TGTGCCAGCCTGTTGGACTTGTCCTACAATGAGCAGTTCTTC.

The chain carries TRBV5-4 and TRBJ1-1; D is possibly TRBD1 (5 bases). Trimming left V 4 bases short and J 4 bases short, with 14 bases between. CDR1 and CDR2 (germline): SGHNT, YYREEE (reference sequence). CDR3 length equals 14 residues. CDR3 bases: TGTGCCAGCAGCGCTCAGGGAGGAGGCACTGAAGCTTTCTTT. It yields the protein CASSAQGGGTEAFF.

This clone appeared a few times. This chain links TRBV28 with TRBJ1-1, with D possibly TRBD1 on 5 matching bases. The CDR3 consists of 14 residues. V lost 6 bases and J lost 6, with 17 bases in between. Germline CDR1 MDHEN, CDR2 SYDVKM. This CDR3 reads CASSPWRGRAEAFF. CDR3 nucleotide sequence: TGTGCCAGCAGCCCTTGGCGGGGCCGAGCTGAAGCTTTCTTT.

The chain couples TRBV18 to TRBJ2-2, with 12 bases lining up with TRBD2. The CDR3 length is 18 residues. CDR1 is KGHSH, CDR2 LQKENI, per germline. V dropped 1 base and J dropped 5; count of bases not matched to a gene: 8. CDR3 amino acids: CASSPLTGTSGFTGELFF. The CDR3, as DNA: TGTGCCAGCTCACCACTCACCGGGACTAGCGGGTTTACCGGGGAGCTGTTTTTT.

This chain connects TRBV7-3 to TRBJ1-2; 12 nucleotides line up with TRBD1. Germline V CDR1 and CDR2: SGHTA, FQGTGA. The CDR3 spans 16 residues. V shed 4 bases and J 6 bases; nucleotides not matched to a gene: 9. The CDR3: CASSSRGQGARNGYTF. Written as DNA, the CDR3 is TGTGCCAGCAGCTCTAGGGGACAGGGGGCGCGCAATGGCTACACCTTC.

The V and J genes are TRBV12-5 and TRBJ1-2, with a weak D call TRBD1 (5 bases). The V gene's germline CDR1 is LGHNT and CDR2 FRNRAP. The V end lost 5 bases, the J end lost 7 bases, and 11 bases lay between the germline ends. The length of the CDR3 is 12 residues. The CDR3 spells CASGGGESGYTF. The CDR3 nucleotides read TGTGCTAGTGGTGGAGGGGAGAGTGGCTACACCTTC.